The rows below give T cell receptor beta chains drawn from one sample of a study of shared clonotypes between healthy human individuals. Data came from immunoSEQ multiplex PCR; TCRdb stores just in-frame clones and leaves some out. The data show approximately 740,000 clones, nearly 95% seen once. Sequencing was carried out using naive CD8+ T cells sorted from blood. Receptors originate from a man between 25 and 39 years old in good health. Each CDR3 is given with its conserved first and last residue. Each record gives: V gene, J gene, clone size, D gene, CDR3 DNA, CDR3 protein. D genes are given only for firm matches. Some rows have no size entry. The others give once, few or many, or a class for an expanded clone.

V: TRBV28; J: TRBJ2-3; size: -; D: -; DNA: TGTGCCAGCAGTCTAAATCCGGACACAGATACGCAGTATTTT; CDR3: CASSLNPDTDTQYF
V: TRBV6-1; J: TRBJ2-7; size: -; D: -; DNA: TGTGCCAGCAGTGAGCGGTCTCCTTGGCCTGAGCAGTACTTC; CDR3: CASSERSPWPEQYF
V: TRBV6-1; J: TRBJ2-2; size: once; D: -; DNA: TGTGCCAGCAGGGCCTCGTTTGGGGAGCTGTTTTTT; CDR3: CASRASFGELFF
V: TRBV4-1; J: TRBJ2-2; size: -; D: -; DNA: TGCGCCAGCAGCCAAGACCGAGCCGGGGAGCTGTTTTTT; CDR3: CASSQDRAGELFF
V: TRBV30; J: TRBJ2-3; size: -; D: -; DNA: TGTGCCTGGAGTACAGGCACCTCTAGCACAGATACGCAGTATTTT; CDR3: CAWSTGTSSTDTQYF
V: TRBV7-3; J: TRBJ2-2; size: once; D: TRBD1; DNA: TGTGCCAGCAGCGCCCGGGACAGGGGGCACGGGGAGCTGTTTTTT; CDR3: CASSARDRGHGELFF
V: TRBV6-5; J: TRBJ2-1; size: -; D: TRBD1; DNA: TGTGCCAGCAGCCCCGTAAAAGACAGGGGTGATGAGCAGTTCTTC; CDR3: CASSPVKDRGDEQFF
V: TRBV6-6; J: TRBJ1-3; size: -; D: -; DNA: TGTGCCAGCAGTCAGACAGGAGACGGAAACACCATATATTTT; CDR3: CASSQTGDGNTIYF
V: TRBV19; J: TRBJ1-2; size: -; D: -; DNA: TGTGCCAGTAGTTCCGGGACACCATCGTTCTATGGCTACACCTTC; CDR3: CASSSGTPSFYGYTF
V: TRBV28; J: TRBJ1-2; size: once; D: -; DNA: TGTGCCAGCAATTGGATAGAGGAAAATAACTATGGCTACACCTTC; CDR3: CASNWIEENNYGYTF
V: TRBV6-4; J: TRBJ2-1; size: -; D: TRBD2; DNA: TGTGCCAGCAGTGATATAGCGGGAGGGCCGGATGAGCAGTTCTTC; CDR3: CASSDIAGGPDEQFF
V: TRBV5-1; J: TRBJ2-1; size: -; D: -; DNA: TGCGCCAGCAGCCGAATCGACTCCCTGGCCTACAATGAGCAGTTCTTC; CDR3: CASSRIDSLAYNEQFF
V: TRBV7-9; J: TRBJ2-5; size: once; D: -; DNA: TGTGCCAGCAGCTTAGTCGGATCTCAAGAGACCCAGTACTTC; CDR3: CASSLVGSQETQYF
V: TRBV29-1; J: TRBJ1-1; size: -; D: -; DNA: TGCAGCGTTCAATCGGGGGAGAAGGGACGCACTGAAGCTTTCTTT; CDR3: CSVQSGEKGRTEAFF
V: TRBV2; J: TRBJ2-1; size: -; D: -; DNA: TGTGCCAGCCCTGTGGTGAGGGGCTATGAGCAGTTCTTC; CDR3: CASPVVRGYEQFF
V: TRBV4-3; J: TRBJ1-4; size: -; D: -; DNA: TGCGCCAGCAGCCAAGATGGGTCGACTAATGAAAAACTGTTTTTT; CDR3: CASSQDGSTNEKLFF
V: TRBV7-9; J: TRBJ2-1; size: -; D: -; DNA: TGTGCCAGCAGCCTTCCTAGGGCCGGGAGCAATGAGCAGTTCTTC; CDR3: CASSLPRAGSNEQFF
V: TRBV7-9; J: TRBJ2-7; size: few; D: -; DNA: TGTGCCAGCAGCTCCGGGACAGCGGGTTACGAGCAGTACTTC; CDR3: CASSSGTAGYEQYF
V: TRBV4-2; J: TRBJ1-2; size: -; D: -; DNA: TGTGCCAGCAGCCAAGTAGGTCGGCAGGCGGGCTATGGCTACACCTTC; CDR3: CASSQVGRQAGYGYTF
V: TRBV7-9; J: TRBJ1-4; size: -; D: -; DNA: TGTGCCAGCAGCTTAGCCGGGGGGGCTCGGGAAAAACTGTTTTTT; CDR3: CASSLAGGAREKLFF
V: TRBV10-1; J: TRBJ1-1; size: -; D: TRBD1; DNA: TGCGCCCGTAGGCTCCGGGACAGGGGTGCCCAGGGTGTGAACACTGAAGCTTTCTTT; CDR3: CARRLRDRGAQGVNTEAFF
V: TRBV11-2; J: TRBJ2-7; size: -; D: -; DNA: TGTGCCAGCAGCTTAGTAGCGGAGGCTGACGAGCAGTACTTC; CDR3: CASSLVAEADEQYF
V: TRBV25-1; J: TRBJ1-1; size: -; D: TRBD1; DNA: TGTGCCAGCCAGGGACAGGGGGAGGTCAAAGCTTTCTTT; CDR3: CASQGQGEVKAFF
V: TRBV2; J: TRBJ1-2; size: -; D: -; DNA: TGTGCCAGCAGTGACAGTGGCAGGAGCCTTTATGGCTACACCTTC; CDR3: CASSDSGRSLYGYTF
V: TRBV7-2; J: TRBJ2-7; size: few; D: -; DNA: TGTGCCAGCAGCCTGTCCTACGAGCAGTACTTC; CDR3: CASSLSYEQYF
V: TRBV20-1; J: TRBJ2-7; size: few; D: -; DNA: TGCAGTGTGGCTTCCTACGAGCAGTACTTC; CDR3: CSVASYEQYF
V: TRBV6-1; J: TRBJ2-7; size: once; D: TRBD1; DNA: TGTGCCAGCAGTGTGGACAGGGGGAGCTCCTACGAGCAGTACTTC; CDR3: CASSVDRGSSYEQYF
V: TRBV11-2; J: TRBJ2-4; size: -; D: -; DNA: TGTGCCAGCAGCTTAGCACCCACTAGCTACCTTCCCAAAAACATTCAGTACTTC; CDR3: CASSLAPTSYLPKNIQYF
V: TRBV18; J: TRBJ1-5; size: -; D: TRBD1; DNA: TGTGCCAGCTCTCTTTACCGGGACAGGGATCAGCCCCAGCATTTT; CDR3: CASSLYRDRDQPQHF
V: TRBV12-1; J: TRBJ1-5; size: -; D: -; DNA: TGTGCCAGCAGCTGGCGGGTCGTGAGCCAGCCCCAGCATTTT; CDR3: CASSWRVVSQPQHF
V: TRBV28; J: TRBJ2-7; size: -; D: TRBD1; DNA: TGTGCCAGCAGTTTCGCCGGACAGGGGCTCTACGAGCAGTACTTC; CDR3: CASSFAGQGLYEQYF
V: TRBV23-1; J: TRBJ2-7; size: once; D: TRBD1; DNA: TGCGCCAGCAGTCAGTTCGTACGGGACAGGGCCTACGAGCAGTACTTC; CDR3: CASSQFVRDRAYEQYF
V: TRBV5-5; J: TRBJ2-1; size: -; D: TRBD2; DNA: TGTGCCAGCAGCCTTCGACTAGCGGGAGATGAGCAGTTCTTC; CDR3: CASSLRLAGDEQFF
V: TRBV7-2; J: TRBJ2-1; size: few; D: -; DNA: TGTGCCAGCAGCTTATCGGCGGAATCCTACAATGAGCAGTTCTTC; CDR3: CASSLSAESYNEQFF
V: TRBV4-3; J: TRBJ1-2; size: -; D: TRBD1; DNA: TGCGCCAGCAGCCGGGACAGGGGAGATGGCTACACCTTC; CDR3: CASSRDRGDGYTF
V: TRBV30; J: TRBJ2-7; size: -; D: -; DNA: TGTGCCTGGAGTGTAGGGTTTTACGAGCAGTACTTC; CDR3: CAWSVGFYEQYF
V: TRBV2; J: TRBJ1-3; size: -; D: -; DNA: TGTGCCAGCCGCGGATCCTACTCTGGAAACACCATATATTTT; CDR3: CASRGSYSGNTIYF
V: TRBV10-2; J: TRBJ2-7; size: -; D: TRBD2; DNA: TGCGCCAGCGGGAGGGGCCTAGCGGACACCTACGAGCAGTACTTC; CDR3: CASGRGLADTYEQYF
V: TRBV25-1; J: TRBJ2-5; size: -; D: -; DNA: TGTGCCAGCAGTGCCGAGGCTGAGACCCAGTACTTC; CDR3: CASSAEAETQYF
V: TRBV13; J: TRBJ2-1; size: -; D: TRBD1; DNA: TGTGCCAGCAGCCACCGGGACAGGGCCTACAATGAGCAGTTCTTC; CDR3: CASSHRDRAYNEQFF
V: TRBV5-5; J: TRBJ2-1; size: -; D: TRBD1; DNA: TGTGCCAGCAGCTTTAGACAGGGGAGGTATGAGCAGTTCTTC; CDR3: CASSFRQGRYEQFF
V: TRBV27; J: TRBJ2-7; size: -; D: -; DNA: TGTGCCAGCAGTTCCACCCAGGGAGACTACGAGCAGTACTTC; CDR3: CASSSTQGDYEQYF
V: TRBV2; J: TRBJ2-5; size: -; D: TRBD2; DNA: TGTGCCAGCAGCCCCAGACTAGCGCAAGAGACCCAGTACTTC; CDR3: CASSPRLAQETQYF
V: TRBV9; J: TRBJ2-3; size: -; D: -; DNA: TGTGCCAGCAGCTCCCCCCAGGGTACGCAGTATTTT; CDR3: CASSSPQGTQYF
V: TRBV29-1; J: TRBJ2-5; size: -; D: -; DNA: TGCAGCGTTCAGATCGATGGCGGGACCCAGTACTTC; CDR3: CSVQIDGGTQYF
V: TRBV27; J: TRBJ2-5; size: -; D: -; DNA: TGTGCCAGCAGACCGACAGACGATTACCAAGAGACCCAGTACTTC; CDR3: CASRPTDDYQETQYF
V: TRBV6-4; J: TRBJ2-3; size: few; D: -; DNA: TGTGCCAGCAGTGCCGGGACTAGCACAGATACGCAGTATTTT; CDR3: CASSAGTSTDTQYF
V: TRBV2; J: TRBJ2-7; size: few; D: -; DNA: TGTGCCAGCTCTAGGGGTTACGAGCAGTACTTC; CDR3: CASSRGYEQYF
V: TRBV19; J: TRBJ1-5; size: once; D: -; DNA: TGTGCCAGTAGTGTACACGTCAGCAATCAGCCCCAGCATTTT; CDR3: CASSVHVSNQPQHF
V: TRBV7-6; J: TRBJ2-3; size: few; D: -; DNA: TGTGCCAGCAGCTTAGCGCAAAGGGAACAGTGGACAGATACGCAGTATTTT; CDR3: CASSLAQREQWTDTQYF
V: TRBV29-1; J: TRBJ1-1; size: -; D: -; DNA: TGCAGCGTTGCCCTTTTGGGGAACACTGAAGCTTTCTTT; CDR3: CSVALLGNTEAFF
V: TRBV7-8; J: TRBJ2-1; size: -; D: -; DNA: TGTGCCAGCAGCTTGGGGGTTCGAGGTGAGCAGTTCTTC; CDR3: CASSLGVRGEQFF
V: TRBV7-9; J: TRBJ2-7; size: -; D: TRBD1; DNA: TGTGCCAGCAGCTCGACGACAGGGGTCACCTACGAGCAGTACTTC; CDR3: CASSSTTGVTYEQYF
V: TRBV13; J: TRBJ2-7; size: -; D: -; DNA: TGTGCCAGCAGCTCTCGCATTGGCGGGGCATCCTACGAGCAGTACTTC; CDR3: CASSSRIGGASYEQYF
V: TRBV7-2; J: TRBJ2-1; size: -; D: TRBD2; DNA: TGTGCCAGCAGCTTCACCGGGACTAACTACAATGAGCAGTTCTTC; CDR3: CASSFTGTNYNEQFF
V: TRBV11-2; J: TRBJ2-1; size: -; D: TRBD2; DNA: TGTGCCAGCAGCATCTATTCCAGCGGGATAAGCAATGAGCAGTTCTTC; CDR3: CASSIYSSGISNEQFF
V: TRBV6-1; J: TRBJ2-7; size: -; D: -; DNA: TGTGCCACCCCCGGGAAGGGATCTATCGAGCAGTACTTC; CDR3: CATPGKGSIEQYF